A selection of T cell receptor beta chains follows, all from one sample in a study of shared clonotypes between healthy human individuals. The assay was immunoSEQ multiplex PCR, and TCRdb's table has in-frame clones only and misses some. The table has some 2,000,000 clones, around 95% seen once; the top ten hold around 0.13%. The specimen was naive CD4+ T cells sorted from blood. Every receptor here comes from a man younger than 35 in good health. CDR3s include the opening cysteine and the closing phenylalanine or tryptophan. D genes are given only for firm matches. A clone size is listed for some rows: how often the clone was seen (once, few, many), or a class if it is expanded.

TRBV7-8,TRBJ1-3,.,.,TGTGCCAGCAGCTTAGAAGGGAGGCTCTGGCCCGGAAACACCATATATTTT,CASSLEGRLWPGNTIYF
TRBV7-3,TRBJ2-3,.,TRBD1,TGTGCCAGCAGTTTCACAGGGGGCGCGGAAGATACGCAGTATTTT,CASSFTGGAEDTQYF
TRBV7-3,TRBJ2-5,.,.,TGTGCCAGCAGCCAGGGGACGGGAGAGACCCAGTACTTC,CASSQGTGETQYF
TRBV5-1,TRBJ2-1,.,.,TGCGCCAGCAGCTGGGGACAAACAAACAATGAGCAGTTCTTC,CASSWGQTNNEQFF
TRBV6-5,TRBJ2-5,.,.,TGTGCCAGCAGAGGGACCAGGGGAGAGACCCAGTACTTC,CASRGTRGETQYF
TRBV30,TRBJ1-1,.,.,TGTGCCTGGATGGTGAACACTGAAGCTTTCTTT,CAWMVNTEAFF
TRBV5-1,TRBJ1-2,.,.,TGCGCCAGCAGCTTGGACAGGGTTGACGCTGGCTACACCTTC,CASSLDRVDAGYTF
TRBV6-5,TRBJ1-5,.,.,TGTGCCAGCAGTTCCGCAGAGAATCAGCCCCAGCATTTT,CASSSAENQPQHF
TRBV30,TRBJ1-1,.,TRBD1,TGTGCCTGGAGTGGACAGGGGCTCAAGAGGGCTTTCTTT,CAWSGQGLKRAFF
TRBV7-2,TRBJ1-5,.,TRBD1,TGTGCCAGCAGCACCCGACAGGGCGGTCAGCCCCAGCATTTT,CASSTRQGGQPQHF
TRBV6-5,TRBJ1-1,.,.,TGTGCCAGCAGTTCACAGGGATTGGGCACTGAAGCTTTCTTT,CASSSQGLGTEAFF
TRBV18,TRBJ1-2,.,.,TGTGCCAGCTCATCAGGGAGGGACTATGGCTACACCTTC,CASSSGRDYGYTF
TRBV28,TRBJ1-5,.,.,TGTGCCAGCAGTCACCCAGATAGGTCTAGCAATCAGCCCCAGCATTTT,CASSHPDRSSNQPQHF
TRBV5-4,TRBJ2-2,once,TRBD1,TGTGCCAGCAGCCGGAAAGGACAGGGAGGAACGAAGACCGGGGAGCTGTTTTTT,CASSRKGQGGTKTGELFF
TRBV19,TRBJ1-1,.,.,TGTGCCAGTAGTCCCCGGTCCAAGGGGGTCGCTTTCTTT,CASSPRSKGVAFF
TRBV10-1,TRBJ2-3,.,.,TGCGCCAGCAGTCGGGACCGCCGCACAGATACGCAGTATTTT,CASSRDRRTDTQYF
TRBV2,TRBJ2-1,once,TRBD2,TGTGCCAGCACCAGGACTAGCGGGATCGGCAATGAGCAGTTCTTC,CASTRTSGIGNEQFF
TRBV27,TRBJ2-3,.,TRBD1,TGTGCCAGCAGCTTTGACGAGACAGGGGCAGATACGCAGTATTTT,CASSFDETGADTQYF
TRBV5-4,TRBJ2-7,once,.,TGTGCCAGCAGCTTGGCCCCCCCCAGCGGATCCTACGAGCAGTACTTC,CASSLAPPSGSYEQYF
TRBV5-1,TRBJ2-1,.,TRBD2,TGCGCCAGCAGCTCCCTAACTAGGCTAGCGGGAGGTAATGAGCAGTTCTTC,CASSSLTRLAGGNEQFF
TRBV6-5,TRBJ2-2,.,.,TGTGCCAGCAGTTCCTCACAGGGAGGCACCGGGGAGCTGTTTTTT,CASSSSQGGTGELFF
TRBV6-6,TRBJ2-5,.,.,TGTGCCAGCAGTTACTCGGGGGGACAAGAGACCCAGTACTTC,CASSYSGGQETQYF
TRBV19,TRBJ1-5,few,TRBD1,TGTGCCAGTAGTCTCGGGACAGGGAGCAATCAGCCCCAGCATTTT,CASSLGTGSNQPQHF
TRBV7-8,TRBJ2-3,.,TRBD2,TGTGCCAGCAGCTCCCTACTAGCGGGAGAAGGGTTCAGGTCAGATACGCAGTATTTT,CASSSLLAGEGFRSDTQYF
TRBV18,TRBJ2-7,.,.,TGTGCCAGCTCTCCTAGATCCGGGACACTTTCCTACGAGCAGTACTTC,CASSPRSGTLSYEQYF
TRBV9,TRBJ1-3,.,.,TGTGCCAGCAGCGTAGAGGGCTTTGGAAACACCATATATTTT,CASSVEGFGNTIYF
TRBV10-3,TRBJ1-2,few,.,TGTGCCATCAGTGAGTCTGGTAACTATGGCTACACCTTC,CAISESGNYGYTF
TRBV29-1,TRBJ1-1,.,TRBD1,TGCAGCGTGATAGGGCGAACCCCGGGGACAGGGACGAAGGGCACTGAAGCTTTCTTT,CSVIGRTPGTGTKGTEAFF
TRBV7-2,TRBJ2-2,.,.,TGTGCCAGCAATCTACTTGGGACCGGGGAGCTGTTTTTT,CASNLLGTGELFF
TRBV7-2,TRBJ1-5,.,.,TGTGCCAGCAGCTTAGTAGATTATCAGCCCCAGCATTTT,CASSLVDYQPQHF
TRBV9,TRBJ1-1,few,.,TGTGCCAGCAGCGTAGAGGTGAACACTGAAGCTTTCTTT,CASSVEVNTEAFF
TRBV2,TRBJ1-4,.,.,TGTGCCACGTCCCTTAGGACAGCAACTAATGAAAAACTGTTTTTT,CATSLRTATNEKLFF
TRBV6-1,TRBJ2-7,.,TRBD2,TGTGCCAGCAGTCCGGGACTAGCGAACCACGAGCAGTACTTC,CASSPGLANHEQYF
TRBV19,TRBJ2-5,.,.,TGTGCCAGTAGTATAGACCTTGGGGGGACCCAGTACTTC,CASSIDLGGTQYF
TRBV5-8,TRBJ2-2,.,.,TGTGCCAGCAGACCACAGGGAAAGACCGGGGAGCTGTTTTTT,CASRPQGKTGELFF
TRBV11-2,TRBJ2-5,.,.,TGTGCCAGCAGCTTAGATGCGGGTGGAGGAGAGACCCAGTACTTC,CASSLDAGGGETQYF
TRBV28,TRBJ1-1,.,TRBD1,TGTGCCAGCAGTTTGGTACAGGGGGCTGAAGCTTTCTTT,CASSLVQGAEAFF
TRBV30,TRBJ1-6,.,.,TGTGCCTGGAGTTCCCAACGTGGCCATAATTCACCCCTCCACTTT,CAWSSQRGHNSPLHF
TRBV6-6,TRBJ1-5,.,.,TGTGCCAGCAGTTACGAAGGTTTGAATCAGCCCCAGCATTTT,CASSYEGLNQPQHF
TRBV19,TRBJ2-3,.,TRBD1,TGTGCCAGTAGTAAGACAGGGATCTTGGGTCAAAATACGCAGTATTTT,CASSKTGILGQNTQYF
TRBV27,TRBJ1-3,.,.,TGTGCCAGCAGTTTAGGAGGGTCTGGAAACACCATATATTTT,CASSLGGSGNTIYF
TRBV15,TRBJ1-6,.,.,TGTGCCACCCACCCCACGGGGAGTAGCTCACCCCTCCACTTT,CATHPTGSSSPLHF
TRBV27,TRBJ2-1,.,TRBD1,TGTGCCTCCTCCCAGGGGGCCATCTACAATGAGCAGTTCTTC,CASSQGAIYNEQFF